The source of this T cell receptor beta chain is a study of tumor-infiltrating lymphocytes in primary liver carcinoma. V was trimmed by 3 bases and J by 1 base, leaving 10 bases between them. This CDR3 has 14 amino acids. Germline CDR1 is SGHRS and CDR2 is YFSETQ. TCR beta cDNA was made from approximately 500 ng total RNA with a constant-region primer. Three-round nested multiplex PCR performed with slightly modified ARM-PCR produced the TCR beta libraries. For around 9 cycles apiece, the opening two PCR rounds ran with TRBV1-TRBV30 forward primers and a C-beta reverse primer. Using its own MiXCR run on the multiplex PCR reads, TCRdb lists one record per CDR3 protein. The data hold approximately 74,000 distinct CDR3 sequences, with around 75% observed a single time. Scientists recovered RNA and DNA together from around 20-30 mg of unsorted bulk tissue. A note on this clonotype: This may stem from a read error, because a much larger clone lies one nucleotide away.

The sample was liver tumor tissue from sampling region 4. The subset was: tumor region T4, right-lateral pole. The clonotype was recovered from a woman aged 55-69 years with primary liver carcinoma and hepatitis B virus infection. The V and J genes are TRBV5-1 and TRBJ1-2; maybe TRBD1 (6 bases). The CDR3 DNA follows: TGCGCCAGCAGCTCGGACAGCCATAACTATGGCTACACCTTC. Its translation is CASSSDSHNYGYTF.